This T cell receptor (beta chain) was profiled in a study of blood T cell repertoires in COVID-19. Overall study: Acute and convalescent COVID-19 specimens originated in the United States, Italy and Spain. The analysed material was cDNA or gDNA that came from T cells, B-cell-depleted T cells, or PBMCs.

CDR1 is KGHSH and CDR2 is LQKENI in the germline V gene. The CDR3 loop spans 13 amino acids. The germline V and J ends were trimmed by 3 bases and 2 bases, with 7 bases remaining between them. In the original processing: Reference gene primer amplification yielded estimated nucleated cell counts. TCRdb's table, derived via immunoSEQ multiplex PCR, lists solely in-frame clones and lacks some. V and J calls plus clone size are reproduced from that table; the DNA served to infer D and trimming. The sample gives under 120,000 clones, roughly 71% of which show up once; less than 6.5% is in the top ten. The genes are TRBV18 and TRBJ1-2; no reliable D call. Sequenced sample: peripheral blood. The receptor was isolated from a man at least 80 years old with acute or convalescent COVID-19. The CDR3 here is CASSPGENYGYTF. CDR3 in DNA: TGTGCCAGCTCACCGGGAGAAAACTATGGCTACACCTTC.